This entry lists 29 T cell receptor beta chains sequenced from one sample in a study of blood T cell repertoires in COVID-19. The assay was immunoSEQ multiplex PCR, and TCRdb's table has in-frame clones only and misses some. The table shows over 110,000 clones, with more than 65% occurring only once. The sample was peripheral blood. The receptor set was obtained from an older man with acute or convalescent COVID-19.

This chain joins TRBV7-2 and TRBJ1-5, with D uncertain. This CDR3 has 13 amino acids. Trimming removed 3 bases at V and 4 bases at J, with 7 bases between. Germline V gene sequence: CDR1 SGHTA, CDR2 FQGNSA. The CDR3, as DNA: TGTGCCAGCAGCTTTACAGCAAATCAGCCCCAGCATTTT. Its protein is CASSFTANQPQHF.

This chain links TRBV11-1 with TRBJ2-1; 12 bases map to TRBD2. Trimming removed 5 bases from V and 10 bases from J; junction bases left unmatched: 3. The length of the CDR3 is 13 residues. Germline V gives CDR1 SGHAT, CDR2 FQDESV (reference sequence). The CDR3 sequence is CASSPGLAGEQFF. Here the CDR3 DNA reads TGTGCCAGCAGCCCGGGACTAGCGGGCGAGCAGTTCTTC.

This sequence joins TRBV2 and TRBJ2-1; the D gene is possibly TRBD1 (5 bases). V dropped 9 bases and J dropped 8 bases, with 14 bases sitting between them. This CDR3 region has 12 residues. The germline V gene encodes CDR1 SNHLY and CDR2 FYNNEI. The CDR3 bases are TGTGCCAGTGGGTCAGGGATCGATGAGCAGTTCTTC. Encoded protein: CASGSGIDEQFF.

J is TRBJ2-1 and V is TRBV27; TRBD2 is a possible D gene (7 bases). This CDR3 spans 15 amino acids. Trimming took off 2 bases at V and 4 bases at J, with 12 bases between the two ends. From germline, CDR1 is MNHEY and CDR2 SMNVEV (reference sequence). CDR3 region: CASSLRTRGYNEQFF. The CDR3 DNA is TGTGCCAGCAGTTTAAGGACTAGGGGGTACAATGAGCAGTTCTTC.

This clone has a handful of counts. This rearrangement joins TRBV9 to TRBJ1-2; the D gene is possibly TRBD1 (6 bases). Germline V gene data show CDR1 as SGDLS and CDR2 as YYNGEE. The CDR3 is 15 residues long. The V gene lost 1 base and the J gene lost 2 bases, with 12 bases spanning the gap. The CDR3 spells CASSVSQGMNYGYTF. In nucleotides, the CDR3 is TGTGCCAGCAGCGTATCACAGGGCATGAACTATGGCTACACCTTC.

This clone has only a few counts. This chain's CDR3 is CASSLETVPGEQFF. The CDR3 DNA is TGCGCCAGCAGCTTGGAGACAGTCCCAGGTGAGCAGTTCTTC. The V call is TRBV5-1, the J call TRBJ2-1; maybe TRBD1 (5 bases). This CDR3 spans 14 amino acids. Deletions cut 0 bases from V and 9 bases from J, with 13 bases between. The germline gives CDR1 SGHRS, CDR2 YFSETQ.

This sequence joins TRBV28 and TRBJ2-4; D is perhaps TRBD1 (5 bases). Germline V lookup: CDR1 MDHEN, CDR2 SYDVKM. Trimming cost V 8 bases and J 0 bases, with 14 bases left between them. The CDR3 contains 15 residues. For the CDR3, the DNA is TGTGCCAGCCATACAGGCGGAATAGCCAAAAACATTCAGTACTTC. This translates into CASHTGGIAKNIQYF.

This chain joins TRBV27 and TRBJ1-5; 9 bases line up with TRBD1. Looked up from germline, CDR1 is MNHEY and CDR2 is SMNVEV (reference sequence). The CDR3 loop spans 15 amino acids. After removal of 6 bases from V and 4 bases from J, the junction contained 7 bases not matched to a gene. CDR3 sequence reads: CASRPRDRANQPQHF. Here the CDR3 DNA reads TGTGCCAGCAGACCCCGGGACAGGGCGAATCAGCCCCAGCATTTT.

The rearrangement joins TRBV27 to TRBJ1-2; D is possibly TRBD1 (5 bases). Germline values: CDR1 MNHEY, CDR2 SMNVEV (reference sequence). The CDR3 length is 13 residues. Trimming stripped 3 bases from V and 7 bases from J, with 12 bases between. CDR3 DNA: TGTGCCAGCAGTTTTTCGGGGGGAAGTGGCTACACCTTC. This gives the protein CASSFSGGSGYTF.

The chain recombines TRBV28 with TRBJ2-5, with D possibly matching TRBD2 (6 bases). The CDR3 sequence is 20 residues long. Germline CDR1 and CDR2: MDHEN and SYDVKM. V lost 5 bases and J 5 bases, leaving 33 bases between the germline ends. CDR3 bases: TGTGCCAGCAGTACACGGAGGGGCGGGGAAGGAGTCGGTCTTGGGGAGACCCAGTACTTC. It encodes CASSTRRGGEGVGLGETQYF.

This clone has only a few counts. This chain uses TRBV6-1 with TRBJ2-5; 10 nucleotides align to TRBD2. V was clipped by 4 bases and J by 2 bases; unmatched bases: 7. This CDR3 region has 16 residues. Germline CDR1 MNHNS, CDR2 SASEGT. CDR3 sequence reads: CASSAPSGGTQETQYF. The CDR3 DNA reads as TGTGCCAGCAGTGCCCCTAGCGGGGGAACTCAAGAGACCCAGTACTTC.

This clone was seen more than once but under ten times. As DNA, the CDR3 is TGTGCCAGCAGTGGAAACAGGGGGAAGAACACTGAAGCTTTCTTT. It codes for CASSGNRGKNTEAFF. The chain links TRBV2 to TRBJ1-1; 8 bases match TRBD1. There are 15 residues in the CDR3. Germline loops: CDR1 SNHLY, CDR2 FYNNEI. V lost 4 bases to trimming and J lost 1 base; unmatched junction nucleotides: 5.

This chain uses TRBV6-2 or TRBV6-3 with TRBJ2-2; D is possibly TRBD1 (6 bases). This CDR3 has 14 residues. The V gene's germline CDR1 is MNHEY and CDR2 SVGEGT. The V end was cut by 6 bases, the J end by 4 bases, with 12 bases between. The CDR3 sequence is CASSLDSSTGELFF. In DNA, the CDR3 is TGTGCCAGCAGCCTGGACAGTTCCACCGGGGAGCTGTTTTTT.

This clone was observed once. The chain carries TRBV2 and TRBJ2-3; D remains ambiguous. V shed 4 bases and J shed 2 bases, with 10 bases lying between them. Germline V CDR1 and CDR2: SNHLY, FYNNEI. The CDR3 sequence is 14 residues long. This CDR3 is CASSVELLTDTQYF. The DNA of the CDR3 is TGTGCCAGCAGTGTAGAACTTCTCACAGATACGCAGTATTTT.

The chain employs TRBV16 and TRBJ2-1; 7 bases line up with TRBD2. CDR1 KGHSY and CDR2 FQNENV come from the germline V gene. The V segment lost 0 bases and the J segment 12 bases; nucleotides outside the gene matches: 11. This CDR3 is built from 15 residues. CDR3 sequence reads: CASSQSGSGGGLQFF. The CDR3 DNA reads as TGTGCCAGCAGCCAATCCGGGAGTGGGGGAGGGCTGCAGTTCTTC.

This clone was counted only a few times. This sequence joins TRBV7-2 and TRBJ1-1; D perhaps matches TRBD1 (5 bases). Between the trimmed V and J ends, which lost 5 bases and 2 bases, there was a span of 18 bases. From germline, CDR1 is SGHTA and CDR2 FQGNSA. CDR3 size: 16 residues. The CDR3 nucleotides are TGTGCCAGCAGCAGGGGCGAGCGCCTGCTAAACACTGAAGCTTTCTTT. Translated: CASSRGERLLNTEAFF.

The V and J genes are TRBV3-1 (or the pseudogene TRBV3-2) and TRBJ1-2; 7 nucleotides agree with TRBD1. Trimming cost V 5 bases and J 0 bases; bases outside gene matches: 9. The V gene's germline CDR1 is LGHDT and CDR2 YNNKEL (reference sequence). This CDR3 has 16 amino acids. As DNA, the CDR3 is TGTGCCAGCAGCACCCGAGGGACAGCCACTAACTATGGCTACACCTTC. Translating it yields CASSTRGTATNYGYTF.

The chain uses TRBV7-9 and TRBJ1-1; possible D gene TRBD1, 6 bases. With 2 bases removed from V and 5 bases from J, the gap between germline ends came to 12 bases. Germline V lookup: CDR1 SEHNR, CDR2 FQNEAQ (reference sequence). The CDR3 extends over 14 amino acids. The CDR3 reads CASSLRNQGTEAFF. As DNA, the CDR3 is TGTGCCAGCAGCTTACGGAACCAGGGGACTGAAGCTTTCTTT.

This clone was counted once. The V call is TRBV28, the J call TRBJ1-5; the D is unclear. CDR3 length equals 13 residues. Trimming stripped 7 bases from V and 10 bases from J, with 17 bases between. The germline gives CDR1 MDHEN, CDR2 SYDVKM. CDR3 bases: TGTGCCAGCACCCCTGACGGGTCTAGTCCCCAGCATTTT. The encoded protein is CASTPDGSSPQHF.

This rearrangement joins TRBV10-3 to TRBJ2-2, with D possibly matching TRBD1 (5 bases). V lost 3 bases, J lost 0 bases, and 8 bases lay in between. The CDR3 loop spans 15 amino acids. Germline V gives CDR1 ENHRY, CDR2 SYGVKD. The CDR3 here is CAISDPGTNTGELFF. CDR3 nucleotides: TGTGCCATCAGTGATCCAGGGACGAACACCGGGGAGCTGTTTTTT.

The rearrangement uses TRBV5-1 and TRBJ1-1; 9 bases align to TRBD1. Germline loops: CDR1 SGHRS, CDR2 YFSETQ. Losses at the gene ends were 4 bases for V and 2 bases for J; bases not matched to a gene: 6. The CDR3 extends over 15 amino acids. CDR3 loop: CASSGTGLVNTEAFF. The CDR3 nucleotides read TGCGCCAGCAGCGGGACAGGGTTAGTAAACACTGAAGCTTTCTTT.

This clone showed up many times. The V and J genes are TRBV11-3 and TRBJ1-6; D gene uncertain. The CDR3 sequence is 13 residues long. Deletions cut 1 base from V and 13 bases from J, with 11 bases between. Germline CDR1 is SGHNT and CDR2 is YENEEA. The CDR3, as DNA: TGTGCCAGCAGCTTAGTCCCAGGTTCGCCCCTCCACTTT. Its translation is CASSLVPGSPLHF. Full variable domain (remainder filled in from reference TRBV11-3 and TRBJ1-6): EAGVVQSPRYKIIEKKQPVAFWCNPISGHNTLYWYLQNLGQGPELLIRYENEEAVDDSQLPKDRFSAERLKGVDSTLKIQPAELGDSAVYLCASSLVPGSPLHFGNGTRLTVT.

This clone has a single count. V and J are TRBV5-1 and TRBJ2-3; 8 bases are a match to TRBD1. V lost 4 bases and J lost 3; bases outside the gene matches: 7. This CDR3 contains 15 residues. Germline V CDR1 and CDR2: SGHRS, YFSETQ. The CDR3 is CASSNFTGGTDTQYF. The CDR3 coding sequence is TGCGCCAGCAGCAATTTTACAGGGGGGACAGATACGCAGTATTTT.

The chain combines TRBV7-3 with TRBJ2-3; TRBD2 is a possible D gene (6 bases). The CDR3 runs to 14 residues. The germline V gene encodes CDR1 SGHTA and CDR2 FQGTGA. Trimming pared 5 bases from V and 4 bases from J, leaving 13 bases between. CDR3 sequence: CASSLTSFADTQYF. CDR3 nucleotides: TGTGCCAGCAGCCTGACTAGTTTCGCAGATACGCAGTATTTT.

This chain joins TRBV6-2 or TRBV6-3 and TRBJ2-2, with a possible D match to TRBD1 (7 bases). The CDR3 consists of 16 residues. Germline assignment: CDR1 MNHEY and CDR2 SVGEGT. V dropped 5 bases and J dropped 6 bases, with 19 bases sitting between them. The CDR3 DNA reads TGTGCCAGCAGTCAGAGACAGGGAGGAATGGCCGGGGAGCTGTTTTTT. It yields the protein CASSQRQGGMAGELFF.

Only a few counts were recorded for this clone. The chain recombines TRBV29-1 with TRBJ2-5; D gene ambiguous. The CDR3 runs 13 residues. The V end was cut by 4 bases, the J end by 2 bases, with 11 bases between. The germline gives CDR1 SQVTM, CDR2 ANQGSEA. CDR3 in DNA: TGCAGCGTTGTTGACTTTACTCAAGAGACCCAGTACTTC. Protein product: CSVVDFTQETQYF. Full variable domain (missing parts from reference TRBV29-1 and TRBJ2-5): SAVISQKPSRDICQRGTSLTIQCQVDSQVTMMFWYRQQPGQSLTLIATANQGSEATYESGFVIDKFPISRPNLTFSTLTVSNMSPEDSSIYLCSVVDFTQETQYFGPGTRLLVL.

The chain combines TRBV28 with TRBJ2-5; 9 nucleotides line up with TRBD1. The V and J ends lost 5 bases and 4 bases, in that order; junction bases with no gene match: 8. CDR1 and CDR2 (germline): MDHEN, SYDVKM. CDR3 size: 15 residues. The CDR3 loop reads CASSTPGTGIETQYF. In DNA form, the CDR3 reads TGTGCCAGCAGTACGCCCGGGACAGGGATAGAGACCCAGTACTTC.

The V and J genes are TRBV6-2 or TRBV6-3 and TRBJ1-5; tentatively, D is TRBD1 (6 bases). The CDR3 consists of 15 residues. The V gene's germline CDR1 is MNHEY and CDR2 SVGEGT. V gave up 4 bases and J gave up 4 bases, with 14 bases separating them. CDR3 bases: TGTGCCAGCAGTTCTGGGGGCGGCGGAAATCAGCCCCAGCATTTT. This sequence encodes CASSSGGGGNQPQHF.

The chain uses TRBV11-3 and TRBJ2-2, with D possibly being TRBD1 (6 bases). Germline V CDR1 and CDR2: SGHNT, YENEEA. The CDR3 spans 16 residues. V was clipped by 5 bases and J by 0 bases, with 13 bases between them. CDR3 nucleotide sequence: TGTGCCAGCAGCCCTCGGACAGCCGCGAACACCGGGGAGCTGTTTTTT. This sequence encodes CASSPRTAANTGELFF.